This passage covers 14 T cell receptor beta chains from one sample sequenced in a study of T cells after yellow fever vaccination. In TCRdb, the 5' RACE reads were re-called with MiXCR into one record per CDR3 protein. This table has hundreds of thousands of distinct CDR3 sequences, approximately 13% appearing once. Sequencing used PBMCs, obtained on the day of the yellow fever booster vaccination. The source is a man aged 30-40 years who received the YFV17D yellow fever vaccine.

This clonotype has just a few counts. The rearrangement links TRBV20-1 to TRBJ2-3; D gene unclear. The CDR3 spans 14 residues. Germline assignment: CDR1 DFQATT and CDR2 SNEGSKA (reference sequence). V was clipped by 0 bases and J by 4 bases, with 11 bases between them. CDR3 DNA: TGCAGTGCTAGAGATCTGCGTAACTCAGATACGCAGTATTTT. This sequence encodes CSARDLRNSDTQYF.

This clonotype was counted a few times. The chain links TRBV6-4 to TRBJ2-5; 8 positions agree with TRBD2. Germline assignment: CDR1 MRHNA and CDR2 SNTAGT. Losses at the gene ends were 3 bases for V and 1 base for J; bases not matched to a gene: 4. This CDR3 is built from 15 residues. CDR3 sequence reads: CASSELAGGQETQYF. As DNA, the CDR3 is TGTGCCAGCAGTGAACTGGCGGGAGGCCAAGAGACCCAGTACTTC.

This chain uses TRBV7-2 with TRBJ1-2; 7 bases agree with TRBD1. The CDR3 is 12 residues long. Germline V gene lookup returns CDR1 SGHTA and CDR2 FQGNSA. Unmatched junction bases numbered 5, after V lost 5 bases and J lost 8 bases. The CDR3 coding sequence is TGTGCCAGCAGCGACAGGGTCTGGGGCTACACCTTC. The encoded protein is CASSDRVWGYTF. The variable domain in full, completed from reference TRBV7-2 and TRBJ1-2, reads GAGVSQSPSNKVTEKGKDVELRCDPISGHTALYWYRQSLGQGLEFLIYFQGNSAPDKSGLPSDRFSAERTGGSVSTLTIQRTQQEDSAVYLCASSDRVWGYTFGSGTRLTVV.

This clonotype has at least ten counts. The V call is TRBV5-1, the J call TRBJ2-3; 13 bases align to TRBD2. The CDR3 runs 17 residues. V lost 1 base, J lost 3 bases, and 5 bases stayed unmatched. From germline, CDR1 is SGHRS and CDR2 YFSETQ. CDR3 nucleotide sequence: TGCGCCAGCAGCTTGACCGGGACTAGCGGGGTGACAGATACGCAGTATTTT. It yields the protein CASSLTGTSGVTDTQYF. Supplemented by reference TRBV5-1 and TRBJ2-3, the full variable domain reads KAGVTQTPRYLIKTRGQQVTLSCSPISGHRSVSWYQQTPGQGLQFLFEYFSETQRNKGNFPGRFSGRQFSNSRSEMNVSTLELGDSALYLCASSLTGTSGVTDTQYFGPGTRLTVL.

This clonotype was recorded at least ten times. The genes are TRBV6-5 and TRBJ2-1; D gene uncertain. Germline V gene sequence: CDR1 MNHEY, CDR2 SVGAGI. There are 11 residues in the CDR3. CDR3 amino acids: CATSSYNEQFF. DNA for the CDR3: TGTGCTACAAGCTCCTACAATGAGCAGTTCTTC.

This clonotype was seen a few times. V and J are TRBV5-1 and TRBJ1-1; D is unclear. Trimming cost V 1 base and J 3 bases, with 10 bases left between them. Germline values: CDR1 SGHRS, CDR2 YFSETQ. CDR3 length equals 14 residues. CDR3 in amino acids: CASSLSSVDTEAFF. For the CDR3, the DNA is TGCGCCAGCAGCTTGAGTTCCGTGGACACTGAAGCTTTCTTT.

CDR3 bases: TGCGCCAGCAGCCTTTCCGGGACAGCCGTTGAGACCCAGTACTTC. Residues: CASSLSGTAVETQYF. The J gene is TRBJ2-5, the V gene TRBV4-3, with TRBD1 matching 7 bases. The germline gives CDR1 LGHNA, CDR2 YSLEER. V was clipped by 4 bases and J by 5 bases; unmatched bases: 10. This CDR3 is 15 amino acids long.

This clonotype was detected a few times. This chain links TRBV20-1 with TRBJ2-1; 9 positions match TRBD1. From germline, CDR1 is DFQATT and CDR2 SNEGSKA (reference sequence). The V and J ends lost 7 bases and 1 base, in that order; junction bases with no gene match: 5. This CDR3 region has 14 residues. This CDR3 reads CSVTGGRSYNEQFF. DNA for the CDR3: TGCAGTGTCACAGGGGGCCGGTCCTACAATGAGCAGTTCTTC.

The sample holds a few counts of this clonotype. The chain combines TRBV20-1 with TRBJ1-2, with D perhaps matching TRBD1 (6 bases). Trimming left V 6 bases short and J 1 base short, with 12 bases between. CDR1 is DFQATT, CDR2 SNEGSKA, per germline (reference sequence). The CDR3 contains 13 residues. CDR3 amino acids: CSAPQDSNYGYTF. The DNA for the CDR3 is TGCAGTGCCCCCCAGGACAGTAACTATGGCTACACCTTC.

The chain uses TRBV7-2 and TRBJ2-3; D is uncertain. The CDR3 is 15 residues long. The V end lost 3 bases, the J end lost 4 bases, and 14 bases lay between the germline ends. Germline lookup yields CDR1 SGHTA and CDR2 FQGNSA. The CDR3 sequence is CASSLGLSGADTQYF. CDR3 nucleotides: TGTGCCAGCAGCTTGGGCCTTTCTGGGGCAGATACGCAGTATTTT.

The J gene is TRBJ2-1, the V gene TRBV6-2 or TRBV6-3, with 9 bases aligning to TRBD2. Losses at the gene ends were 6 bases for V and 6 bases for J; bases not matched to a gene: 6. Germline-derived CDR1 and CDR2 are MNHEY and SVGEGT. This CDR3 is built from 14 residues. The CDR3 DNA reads TGTGCCAGCAGGGTTAGCGGGAGTCGCAATGAGCAGTTCTTC. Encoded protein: CASRVSGSRNEQFF.

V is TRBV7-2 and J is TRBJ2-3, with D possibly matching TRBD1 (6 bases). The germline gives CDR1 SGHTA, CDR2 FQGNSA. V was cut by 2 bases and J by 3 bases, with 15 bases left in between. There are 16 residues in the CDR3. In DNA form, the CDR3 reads TGTGCCAGCAGCTTAAGGACGGCCAGGGGAACAGATACGCAGTATTTT. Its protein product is CASSLRTARGTDTQYF.

This CDR3 reads CASGGTRGLRFRQYF. CDR3 in DNA: TGTGCCAGCGGGGGGACCCGTGGACTAAGGTTTCGTCAGTACTTC. This chain joins TRBV28 and TRBJ2-7, with TRBD2 as a possible D gene (6 bases). The CDR3 runs 15 residues. Trimming left V 8 bases short and J 10 bases short, with 27 bases between. Per the germline V gene, CDR1 is MDHEN and CDR2 is SYDVKM.

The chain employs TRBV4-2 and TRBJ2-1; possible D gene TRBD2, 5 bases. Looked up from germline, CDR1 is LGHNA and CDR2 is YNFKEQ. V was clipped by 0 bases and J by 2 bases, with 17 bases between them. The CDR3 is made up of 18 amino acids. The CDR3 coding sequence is TGTGCCAGCAGCCAAGACCCAGCGGCAAGGCCCCCCTACAATGAGCAGTTCTTC. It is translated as CASSQDPAARPPYNEQFF.